A single sample gave rise to the 32 T cell receptor beta chains below, sequenced in a study of T cell changes during pregnancy in multiple sclerosis. Libraries were prepared by immunoSEQ multiplex PCR; TCRdb keeps only in-frame clonotypes and omits some of them. This repertoire shows tens of thousands of clones, 93% found once; its top ten account for about 2.6%. This material consisted of CD8+ T cells from peripheral blood mononuclear cells, taken in the third trimester of pregnancy. The receptors were sampled from a female donor with multiple sclerosis, enrolled in a pregnancy study.

In DNA, the CDR3 is TGTGCCAGCAGTTTCCTAGAAACAGGGGGCAGGACCGGGGAGCTGTTTTTT. Amino acid sequence: CASSFLETGGRTGELFF. This chain connects TRBV27 to TRBJ2-2; 9 bases match TRBD1. Germline CDR1 and CDR2: MNHEY and SMNVEV (reference sequence). Losses at the gene ends were 3 bases for V and 5 bases for J; bases not matched to a gene: 10. The CDR3 extends over 17 amino acids.

This chain's CDR3 is CASSDLAGRTDTQYF. CDR3 coding DNA: TGTGCCAGCAGTGACCTAGCGGGGCGCACAGATACGCAGTATTTT. The V call is TRBV6-1, the J call TRBJ2-3, with 9 bases that match TRBD2. The V and J ends lost 3 bases and 1 base, in that order; junction bases with no gene match: 2. CDR3 length: 15 residues. Germline V gene data show CDR1 as MNHNS and CDR2 as SASEGT.

The chain carries TRBV10-2 and TRBJ1-3; TRBD1 agrees at 9 bases. CDR1 WSHSY and CDR2 SAAADI come from the germline V gene. The CDR3 is 16 amino acids. V shed 2 bases and J 2 bases; nucleotides not matched to a gene: 4. The CDR3 loop reads CASSEQTGGAGNTIYF. In DNA, the CDR3 is TGCGCCAGCAGTGAGCAAACAGGGGGCGCTGGAAACACCATATATTTT.

V and J are TRBV30 and TRBJ2-1; D is possibly TRBD2 (6 bases). Germline CDR1 is GTSNPN and CDR2 is SVGIG (reference sequence). The CDR3 extends over 13 amino acids. The germline V and J ends were trimmed by 0 bases and 4 bases, with 7 bases remaining between them. The CDR3 sequence: CAWSVGSYNEQFF. The CDR3 DNA reads as TGTGCCTGGAGTGTCGGGAGTTACAATGAGCAGTTCTTC.

This chain links TRBV19 with TRBJ1-1; TRBD1 aligns across 7 bases. The germline V gene has CDR1 LNHDA and CDR2 SQIVND (reference sequence). The CDR3 totals 14 residues. With V trimmed by 5 bases and J by 4 bases, 7 bases remained unmatched. The chain's CDR3 is CASSQGGRLTEAFF. DNA of the CDR3: TGTGCCAGTAGTCAGGGGGGCAGGCTCACTGAAGCTTTCTTT.

The chain carries TRBV7-9 and TRBJ1-1, with 10 positions matching TRBD1. Germline V gene lookup returns CDR1 SEHNR and CDR2 FQNEAQ (reference sequence). CDR3 length: 16 residues. V dropped 0 bases and J dropped 6; count of bases not matched to a gene: 7. The CDR3 loop is CASSLAGGQGRAEAFF. The CDR3 nucleotides read TGTGCCAGCAGCTTAGCTGGGGGACAGGGGAGGGCTGAAGCTTTCTTT. The entire variable domain, with the rest obtained from reference TRBV7-9 and TRBJ1-1, is as follows: DTGVSQNPRHKITKRGQNVTFRCDPISEHNRLYWYRQTLGQGPEFLTYFQNEAQLEKSRLLSDRFSAERPKGSFSTLEIQRTEQGDSAMYLCASSLAGGQGRAEAFFGQGTRLTVV.

As to this clone: The sample has other DNA sequences that encode this CDR3 too. This chain connects TRBV19 to TRBJ1-1; D might be TRBD1 (6 bases). CDR3 length: 13 residues. The germline CDR1 and CDR2 sequences are LNHDA and SQIVND (reference sequence). V lost 6 bases and J lost 1, with 9 bases in between. The CDR3 here is CASRQGQNTEAFF. In nucleotides, the CDR3 is TGTGCCAGTAGACAGGGACAGAACACTGAAGCTTTCTTT.

This clone was seen only a few times. CDR3 DNA: TGTGCCAGCAGTGAGATCGGGGGTGTGGAAGCTTTCTTT. Protein: CASSEIGGVEAFF. This chain connects TRBV6-1 to TRBJ1-1; weak D call: TRBD1 (5 bases). This CDR3 has 13 residues. The ends were cut back, 3 bases at V and 8 bases at J, with 13 bases in the middle. Germline loops: CDR1 MNHNS, CDR2 SASEGT.

This CDR3 is CASSESEGGNQPQHF. CDR3 coding DNA: TGTGCCAGCAGTGAATCGGAGGGAGGCAATCAGCCCCAGCATTTT. The V call is TRBV6-1, the J call TRBJ1-5; the D is unclear. The CDR3 spans 15 residues. CDR1 is MNHNS and CDR2 is SASEGT in the germline V gene. Trimming took off 2 bases at V and 2 bases at J, with 10 bases between the two ends.

The gene calls are TRBV5-1 and TRBJ1-2; no clear D gene. Germline CDR1 reads SGHRS; CDR2 reads YFSETQ. This CDR3 is 14 amino acids long. The germline V and J ends were trimmed by 4 bases and 4 bases, with 14 bases remaining between them. The CDR3 reads CASSLPGFGYGYTF. CDR3 nucleotides: TGCGCCAGCAGCCTTCCGGGGTTCGGCTATGGCTACACCTTC.

In this sample, this clone turned up once. The genes are TRBV27 and TRBJ2-3; weak D call: TRBD2 (6 bases). V was trimmed by 5 bases and J by 4 bases, leaving 13 bases between them. Germline assignment: CDR1 MNHEY and CDR2 SMNVEV (reference sequence). The CDR3 is 14 residues long. The CDR3 DNA sequence: TGTGCCAGCAGTCTAGCGTTCGGGTCAGATACGCAGTATTTT. It codes for CASSLAFGSDTQYF.

The chain is built from TRBV15 and TRBJ2-2, with a possible D match to TRBD1 (5 bases). This CDR3 is 17 amino acids long. CDR1 and CDR2 (germline): LNHNV, YYDKDF (reference sequence). Trimming cost V 1 base and J 0 bases, with 12 bases left between them. The CDR3 loop reads CATSRGDRTSNTGELFF. CDR3 in DNA: TGTGCCACCAGCAGAGGAGACAGAACTTCGAACACCGGGGAGCTGTTTTTT.

This sequence joins TRBV6-5 and TRBJ2-7, with 7 bases fitting TRBD1. The length of the CDR3 is 14 residues. Unmatched junction bases numbered 7, after V lost 4 bases and J lost 4 bases. Germline CDR1 is MNHEY and CDR2 is SVGAGI. Here the CDR3 DNA reads TGTGCCAGCAGTTCGAGGGACAGTCCATACGAGCAGTACTTC. Translating gives CASSSRDSPYEQYF.

The chain carries TRBV28 and TRBJ2-1; D ambiguous. Trimming left V 6 bases short and J 4 bases short, with 4 bases between. The CDR3 is made up of 11 amino acids. The germline V gene encodes CDR1 MDHEN and CDR2 SYDVKM. CDR3 in amino acids: CASRRYNEQFF. DNA of the CDR3: TGTGCCAGCAGGAGGTACAATGAGCAGTTCTTC.

The table lists this clone with a count of one. V is TRBV27 and J is TRBJ2-7; 10 bases fit TRBD1. The CDR3 runs 13 residues. CDR1 and CDR2 (germline): MNHEY, SMNVEV (reference sequence). V lost 2 bases, J lost 6 bases, and 1 base stayed unmatched. The CDR3 protein is CASSLGTGAEQYF. The CDR3 DNA sequence: TGTGCCAGCAGTTTAGGGACAGGGGCCGAGCAGTACTTC.

The gene calls are TRBV4-1 and TRBJ2-7; tentative D call: TRBD2 (6 bases). Looked up from germline, CDR1 is MGHRA and CDR2 is YSYEKL. CDR3 length: 16 residues. V gave up 4 bases and J gave up 7 bases, with 23 bases separating them. CDR3 coding DNA: TGCGCCAGCAGCCTCCATCCCGGGGGAGAGGTAGGGGAGCAGTACTTC. Translated: CASSLHPGGEVGEQYF.

This clone appeared once. The V call is TRBV2, the J call TRBJ2-7; possible D gene TRBD1, 7 bases. Germline V gene sequence: CDR1 SNHLY, CDR2 FYNNEI. Deletions cut 4 bases from V and 1 base from J, with 17 bases between. The CDR3 loop spans 16 amino acids. In DNA form, the CDR3 reads TGTGCCAGCAGTGGGGACTCCGGGACAGCTTCCTACGAGCAGTACTTC. This gives the protein CASSGDSGTASYEQYF.

This clone was seen once. The CDR3 DNA sequence: TGTGCCAGCAGCGGGCCGACTAGCGGCCTTTTTGATGAGCAGTTCTTC. This gives the protein CASSGPTSGLFDEQFF. The V and J genes are TRBV7-9 and TRBJ2-1; the match to TRBD2 covers 9 bases. V shed 5 bases, J shed 8 bases, and the junction held 13 bases outside the gene matches. The CDR3 covers 16 residues. Germline loops: CDR1 SEHNR, CDR2 FQNEAQ (reference sequence).

This chain joins TRBV7-9 and TRBJ1-2; D remains ambiguous. The ends were cut back, 5 bases at V and 0 bases at J, with 13 bases in the middle. This CDR3 has 15 residues. Per the germline V gene, CDR1 is SEHNR and CDR2 is FQNEAQ (reference sequence). CDR3 sequence: CASSPVSSANYGYTF. CDR3 sequence (DNA): TGTGCCAGCAGCCCAGTCTCTAGCGCTAACTATGGCTACACCTTC.

This clone was observed a handful of times. The V and J genes are TRBV6-1 and TRBJ2-7; 8 positions agree with TRBD1. Germline V gene sequence: CDR1 MNHNS, CDR2 SASEGT. After removal of 7 bases from V and 6 bases from J, the junction contained 11 bases not matched to a gene. The CDR3 runs 14 residues. CDR3 DNA sequence: TGTGCCAGCACCAGGGGGCCCACCGTCGGCGAGCAGTACTTC. Residues: CASTRGPTVGEQYF.

This clone showed up just once. The genes are TRBV13 and TRBJ2-1; 14 nucleotides agree with TRBD2. This CDR3 has 16 amino acids. V was pared by 5 bases and J by 12 bases, with 12 bases of the junction left unmatched. Germline lookup yields CDR1 PRHDT and CDR2 FYEKMQ (reference sequence). In nucleotides, the CDR3 is TGTGCCAGCAGCCTTGCCGGGACTAGCGGGAGAGTTGGGCAGTTCTTC. Its protein is CASSLAGTSGRVGQFF. The whole variable domain, filled in from reference TRBV13 and TRBJ2-1, reads AAGVIQSPRHLIKEKRETATLKCYPIPRHDTVYWYQQGPGQDPQFLISFYEKMQSDKGSIPDRFSAQQFSDYHSELNMSSLELGDSALYFCASSLAGTSGRVGQFFGPGTRLTVL.

The chain uses TRBV5-4 and TRBJ2-1, with 9 bases fitting TRBD1. Germline trimming cut 0 bases from V and 4 bases from J; bases unmatched to any gene: 5. The germline V gene has CDR1 SGHNT and CDR2 YYREEE (reference sequence). The CDR3 loop spans 16 amino acids. The CDR3 here is CASSLDGTGMYNEQFF. The CDR3 nucleotides read TGTGCCAGCAGCTTGGACGGGACAGGGATGTACAATGAGCAGTTCTTC.

The rearrangement links TRBV10-2 to TRBJ1-2, with D possibly TRBD1 on 6 matching bases. The CDR3 is 15 residues long. Trimming cost V 3 bases and J 0 bases, with 11 bases left between them. CDR1 is WSHSY, CDR2 SAAADI, per germline. The DNA of the CDR3 is TGCGCCAGCAGTGACGACGGGGGGCCTAACTATGGCTACACCTTC. Translation gives CASSDDGGPNYGYTF.

The chain couples TRBV4-2 to TRBJ2-1; D is ambiguous. This CDR3 spans 15 amino acids. CDR1 and CDR2 from the germline V gene are LGHNA and YNFKEQ. Trimming removed 0 bases from V and 6 bases from J, with 12 bases in between. CDR3 in amino acids: CASSQEKPLPNEQFF. The DNA of the CDR3 is TGTGCCAGCAGCCAAGAGAAGCCTCTCCCCAATGAGCAGTTCTTC.

On this clone: One junction end does not reproduce the germline sequence, and a read error may be involved. The V and J genes are TRBV6-1 and TRBJ1-5; D is possibly TRBD1 (6 bases). This CDR3 contains 17 residues. CDR1 and CDR2 (germline): MNHNS, SASEGT. The CDR3 is CATSDGGGRGSNQPQHF. Written as DNA, the CDR3 is TGTGCCACCAGTGACGGTGGGGGCCGCGGGTCGAATCAGCCCCAGCATTTT.

This chain connects TRBV15 to TRBJ2-1, with D tentatively TRBD1 (8 bases). V lost 5 bases and J lost 2, with 28 bases in between. The CDR3 length is 20 residues. From germline, CDR1 is LNHNV and CDR2 YYDKDF (reference sequence). The DNA of the CDR3 is TGTGCCACCAGCCCCCGCCGGGGGGCCAAAGACAGGGGTCCCTACAATGAGCAGTTCTTC. Translating it yields CATSPRRGAKDRGPYNEQFF. Full variable domain (remainder filled in from reference TRBV15 and TRBJ2-1): DAMVIQNPRYQVTQFGKPVTLSCSQTLNHNVMYWYQQKSSQAPKLLFHYYDKDFNNEADTPDNFQSRRPNTSFCFLDIRSPGLGDTAMYLCATSPRRGAKDRGPYNEQFFGPGTRLTVL.

This chain connects TRBV2 to TRBJ1-2; 7 bases align to TRBD1. Germline V lookup: CDR1 SNHLY, CDR2 FYNNEI. J was trimmed by 6 bases and V by 8 bases; bases with no gene match: 9. The CDR3 spans 13 residues. The CDR3 is CASYGQDENGYTF. The CDR3, as DNA: TGTGCCAGCTATGGACAGGATGAGAATGGCTACACCTTC.

The rearrangement uses TRBV19 and TRBJ2-7; 12 bases match TRBD1. V lost 3 bases and J lost 2; bases outside the gene matches: 2. The CDR3 is 15 amino acids. Germline CDR1 and CDR2: LNHDA and SQIVND (reference sequence). The CDR3 here is CASSMGQGAPYEQYF. The CDR3 DNA sequence: TGTGCCAGTAGTATGGGACAGGGGGCCCCCTACGAGCAGTACTTC.

The chain has TRBV2 and TRBJ2-6, with D possibly being TRBD2 (6 bases). Germline CDR1 SNHLY, CDR2 FYNNEI. This CDR3 comprises 16 residues. Deletions cut 3 bases from V and 2 bases from J, with 11 bases between. This chain's CDR3 is CASSDWGVTGANVLTF. CDR3 DNA: TGTGCCAGCAGTGATTGGGGGGTAACTGGGGCCAACGTCCTGACTTTC.

The V gene is TRBV30, the J gene TRBJ1-1, with D perhaps TRBD1 (5 bases). Trimming took 4 bases from V and 3 from J, leaving 21 bases between them. The germline V gene has CDR1 GTSNPN and CDR2 SVGIG (reference sequence). There are 16 residues in the CDR3. The CDR3 here is CAWTVPGGVLYTEAFF. CDR3 DNA: TGTGCCTGGACCGTGCCGGGGGGGGTCTTGTACACTGAAGCTTTCTTT. Full variable domain (remainder filled in from reference TRBV30 and TRBJ1-1): SQTIHQWPATLVQPVGSPLSLECTVEGTSNPNLYWYRQAAGRGLQLLFYSVGIGQISSEVPQNLSASRPQDRQFILSSKKLLLSDSGFYLCAWTVPGGVLYTEAFFGQGTRLTVV.

V gene TRBV27 combines with J gene TRBJ2-7; unclear D gene. The CDR3 length is 15 residues. Germline V lookup: CDR1 MNHEY, CDR2 SMNVEV (reference sequence). V was shortened by 5 bases and J by 3 bases, with 17 bases between the two germline ends. CDR3 in amino acids: CASSELFGGVYEQYF. In DNA form, the CDR3 reads TGTGCCAGCAGTGAGCTCTTTGGCGGCGTCTACGAGCAGTACTTC.

The V call is TRBV11-2, the J call TRBJ2-1; D perhaps matches TRBD2 (6 bases). The germline V and J ends were trimmed by 5 bases and 0 bases, with 8 bases remaining between them. CDR1 and CDR2 from the germline V gene are SGHAT and FQNNGV. The CDR3 is made up of 14 amino acids. CDR3 sequence (DNA): TGTGCCAGCAGCCGGGAGAGCTCCTACAATGAGCAGTTCTTC. Its protein is CASSRESSYNEQFF.